This T cell receptor beta chain derives from a study of control samples from healthy donors and cancer patients. The CDR3 consists of 14 residues. Trimming pared 6 bases from V and 1 base from J, leaving 12 bases between. Germline V gene data show CDR1 as KGHSH and CDR2 as LQKENI. Clones were sequenced by immunoSEQ multiplex PCR, and TCRdb holds only the in-frame ones, with some missing. The sample lists approximately 52,000 clones, approximately 85% occurring once. The sequenced material came from blood. This receptor was obtained from a man aged 45-65 years in good health. V and J are TRBV18 and TRBJ1-1; D possibly corresponds to TRBD1 (6 bases). The CDR3 is CASSLSTGNTEAFF. Here the CDR3 DNA reads TGTGCCAGCTCTCTATCGACAGGGAACACTGAAGCTTTCTTT. Variable domain in full (rest from reference TRBV18 and TRBJ1-1): NAGVMQNPRHLVRRRGQEARLRCSPMKGHSHVYWYRQLPEEGLKFMVYLQKENIIDESGMPKERFSAEFPKEGPSILRIQQVVRGDSAAYFCASSLSTGNTEAFFGQGTRLTVV.